Shown below are 21 T cell receptor beta chains from a single sample sequenced in a study of cytomegalovirus exposure and HLA in healthy donors. The PCR made use of 60 Vbeta and 13 Jbeta primers. TCRdb's copy holds only in-frame clones and misses some; the assay was immunoSEQ multiplex PCR. The table includes approximately 210,000 clones, 80% detected once. Sequences were obtained from PBMCs. The source of these receptors is a middle-aged woman in good health and CMV-seronegative.

The chain is built from TRBV19 and TRBJ2-5; D possibly corresponds to TRBD1 (5 bases). V dropped 10 bases and J dropped 6 bases, with 18 bases sitting between them. There are 13 residues in the CDR3. Looked up from germline, CDR1 is LNHDA and CDR2 is SQIVND (reference sequence). CDR3 residues: CATSTGRGQTQYF. CDR3 DNA: TGTGCCACCAGCACAGGTCGAGGACAGACCCAGTACTTC.

The chain links TRBV30 to TRBJ2-2; 8 bases map to TRBD2. The CDR3 is 15 amino acids. Germline assignment: CDR1 GTSNPN and CDR2 SVGIG (reference sequence). V shed 3 bases and J 0 bases; nucleotides not matched to a gene: 3. This CDR3 reads CAWRTSGANTGELFF. The CDR3 region has the DNA TGTGCCTGGAGAACTAGCGGAGCGAACACCGGGGAGCTGTTTTTT. Full variable domain (rest looked up from reference TRBV30 and TRBJ2-2): SQTIHQWPATLVQPVGSPLSLECTVEGTSNPNLYWYRQAAGRGLQLLFYSVGIGQISSEVPQNLSASRPQDRQFILSSKKLLLSDSGFYLCAWRTSGANTGELFFGEGSRLTVL.

The chain recombines TRBV10-3 with TRBJ1-3, with D unresolved. In germline, CDR1 is ENHRY, CDR2 SYGVKD. The CDR3 sequence is 11 residues long. Trimming removed 6 bases at V and 7 bases at J, with 7 bases between. In nucleotides, the CDR3 is TGTGCCATCAGCTCGGTGAACACCATATATTTT. This sequence encodes CAISSVNTIYF.

The chain carries TRBV19 and TRBJ1-2, with 7 positions matching TRBD1. CDR3 length: 13 amino acids. Germline V gene lookup returns CDR1 LNHDA and CDR2 SQIVND (reference sequence). Trimming removed 7 bases from V and 6 bases from J; junction bases left unmatched: 8. CDR3 DNA sequence: TGTGCCAGTACCATCGGACAGGCCGATGGCTACACCTTC. Amino acid sequence: CASTIGQADGYTF.

V usage is TRBV9 and J usage is TRBJ2-1; 7 nucleotides line up with TRBD2. The CDR3 consists of 16 residues. Trimming cost V 2 bases and J 5 bases; bases outside gene matches: 10. Germline CDR1 SGDLS, CDR2 YYNGEE. The CDR3 DNA reads as TGTGCCAGCAGCGTTTCTGGCGGGAGTGTCGACAATGAGCAGTTCTTC. Protein: CASSVSGGSVDNEQFF.

The J gene is TRBJ2-1, the V gene TRBV29-1; 7 bases map to TRBD2. From germline, CDR1 is SQVTM and CDR2 ANQGSEA. J gave up 6 bases and V 6 bases, and 2 bases lay outside the gene matches. This CDR3 has 11 amino acids. The CDR3 protein is CSVRTSNEQFF. In DNA form, the CDR3 reads TGCAGCGTCCGGACTAGCAATGAGCAGTTCTTC.

J is TRBJ2-3 and V is TRBV15, with D possibly being TRBD2 (5 bases). V was trimmed by 5 bases and J by 5 bases, leaving 14 bases between them. CDR3 length: 14 residues. CDR1 is LNHNV and CDR2 is YYDKDF in the germline V gene (reference sequence). CDR3 nucleotides: TGTGCCACCAGCTGGCGACCTCGGGGAGATACGCAGTATTTT. This gives the protein CATSWRPRGDTQYF. The full variable domain, in which reference TRBV15 and TRBJ2-3 provide the parts outside the CDR3, is DAMVIQNPRYQVTQFGKPVTLSCSQTLNHNVMYWYQQKSSQAPKLLFHYYDKDFNNEADTPDNFQSRRPNTSFCFLDIRSPGLGDTAMYLCATSWRPRGDTQYFGPGTRLTVL.

The chain joins TRBV11-3 to TRBJ2-1; 9 nucleotides agree with TRBD1. V shed 5 bases, J shed 6 bases, and the junction held 17 bases outside the gene matches. This CDR3 comprises 18 residues. Per the germline V gene, CDR1 is SGHNT and CDR2 is YENEEA. In DNA form, the CDR3 reads TGTGCCAGCAGCCCCCCAGGGTTCGGGACAGGGACGGGCAATGAGCAGTTCTTC. It specifies CASSPPGFGTGTGNEQFF.

This clone was found a few times. The chain uses TRBV5-8 and TRBJ1-2; 7 bases match TRBD1. CDR1 and CDR2 from the germline V gene are SGHTS and YDEGEE. The V segment lost 0 bases and the J segment 6 bases; nucleotides outside the gene matches: 5. The CDR3 runs to 14 residues. The CDR3 DNA reads TGTGCCAGCAGCTTGGTCGGCAGGGGGGATGGCTACACCTTC. Translated, it gives CASSLVGRGDGYTF.

The chain recombines TRBV14 with TRBJ2-3; 9 nucleotides line up with TRBD2. The germline V gene has CDR1 SGHDN and CDR2 FVKESK. The CDR3 has 14 residues. Trimming removed 4 bases from V and 4 bases from J; junction bases left unmatched: 3. CDR3 in amino acids: CASSRGLASDTQYF. The CDR3 region has the DNA TGTGCCAGCAGCCGGGGACTAGCATCAGATACGCAGTATTTT.

The chain carries TRBV4-3 and TRBJ1-2; 7 bases agree with TRBD1. In germline, CDR1 is LGHNA, CDR2 YSLEER. This CDR3 contains 16 residues. The V segment lost 0 bases and the J segment 8 bases; nucleotides outside the gene matches: 12. The CDR3, as DNA: TGCGCCAGCAGCCAAGATCGGCGAATAGGGGGCCGGGGCTACACCTTC. Protein: CASSQDRRIGGRGYTF.

J is TRBJ2-1 and V is TRBV9; possibly TRBD2 for D (6 bases). Germline V gives CDR1 SGDLS, CDR2 YYNGEE. V was shortened by 0 bases and J by 1 base, with 11 bases between the two germline ends. There are 16 residues in the CDR3. The CDR3 DNA follows: TGTGCCAGCAGCGTAGCTTTGGGGGGATCCTACAATGAGCAGTTCTTC. This encodes CASSVALGGSYNEQFF.

The count of this clone is one. The genes are TRBV21-1 and TRBJ2-1; the table's D call of TRBD2 was not tested on the DNA. TRBV21-1 is termed a pseudogene. This CDR3 contains 15 residues. In nucleotides, the CDR3 is TGTGCCAGCAGCAAAATCCGCCGGGACTACAATGAGCAGTTCTTC. Protein sequence: CASSKIRRDYNEQFF.

The chain joins TRBV29-1 to TRBJ1-4, with D possibly matching TRBD1 (5 bases). CDR1 and CDR2 (germline): SQVTM, ANQGSEA. The CDR3 extends over 12 amino acids. V lost 5 bases to trimming and J lost 8 bases, with 12 bases between them. CDR3 sequence reads: CSVQGAVEKLFF. CDR3 DNA: TGCAGCGTTCAAGGGGCTGTCGAAAAACTGTTTTTT.

The CDR3 nucleotides read TGTGCCACCGAACCTGGACGGGGTAGGAACACTGAAGCTTTCTTT. Its protein product is CATEPGRGRNTEAFF. This chain joins TRBV19 and TRBJ1-1; no clear D. Germline CDR1 and CDR2: LNHDA and SQIVND (reference sequence). V was shortened by 10 bases and J by 1 base, with 19 bases between the two germline ends. The CDR3 spans 15 residues. The complete variable domain, with remaining parts taken from reference TRBV19 and TRBJ1-1, reads DGGITQSPKYLFRKEGQNVTLSCEQNLNHDAMYWYRQDPGQGLRLIYYSQIVNDFQKGDIAEGYSVSREKKESFPLTVTSAQKNPTAFYLCATEPGRGRNTEAFFGQGTRLTVV.

V is TRBV14 and J is TRBJ2-3; 7 bases agree with TRBD2. The germline V gene has CDR1 SGHDN and CDR2 FVKESK. V lost 4 bases, J lost 2 bases, and 9 bases stayed unmatched. The CDR3 length is 16 residues. The CDR3 reads CASSRQLATATDTQYF. The CDR3 bases are TGTGCCAGCAGCCGACAACTAGCGACCGCCACAGATACGCAGTATTTT.

This clone was recorded a few times. This chain connects TRBV5-1 to TRBJ2-5, with a possible D match to TRBD2 (5 bases). CDR3 length equals 14 residues. Germline CDR1 reads SGHRS; CDR2 reads YFSETQ. The V and J ends lost 4 bases and 5 bases respectively, with 15 bases between them. As DNA, the CDR3 is TGCGCCAGCAGCACGGACGCGGGCCGGGAGACCCAGTACTTC. Its translation is CASSTDAGRETQYF.

The chain recombines TRBV6-5 with TRBJ1-2; TRBD1 might be the D (6 bases). The CDR3 is made up of 13 amino acids. Germline V CDR1 and CDR2: MNHEY, SVGAGI. V dropped 5 bases and J dropped 3 bases, with 10 bases sitting between them. The CDR3 sequence is CASSTTGDYGYTF. CDR3 nucleotide sequence: TGTGCCAGCAGTACGACAGGCGACTATGGCTACACCTTC.

The V gene is TRBV30, the J gene TRBJ2-7; TRBD1 matches 10 bases. Germline CDR1 GTSNPN, CDR2 SVGIG (reference sequence). J lost 2 bases, V lost 5 bases, and 0 bases had no gene match. The length of the CDR3 is 12 residues. CDR3 bases: TGTGCCTGGGGACAGGGGGCCTACGAGCAGTACTTC. Amino acid sequence: CAWGQGAYEQYF.

V usage is TRBV2 and J usage is TRBJ2-1; 8 bases map to TRBD1. Germline V gives CDR1 SNHLY, CDR2 FYNNEI. Unmatched junction bases numbered 12, after V lost 7 bases and J lost 4 bases. The CDR3 extends over 16 amino acids. The CDR3 bases are TGTGCCAGCAACAAGGCCCAGGGGGCGTCTTACAATGAGCAGTTCTTC. Amino acid sequence: CASNKAQGASYNEQFF.

The chain recombines TRBV19 with TRBJ1-6; possible D gene TRBD1, 6 bases. Germline V lookup: CDR1 LNHDA, CDR2 SQIVND (reference sequence). V was clipped by 2 bases and J by 7 bases, with 24 bases between them. There are 19 residues in the CDR3. CDR3 region: CASSIYPPLQGVDNSPLHF. The CDR3 DNA reads as TGTGCCAGTAGTATATACCCACCTCTACAGGGAGTGGACAATTCACCCCTCCACTTT.